This T cell receptor (beta chain) was documented in a study of T cells in Graves' hyperthyroidism and ophthalmopathy. Germline V gene sequence: CDR1 PRHDT, CDR2 FYEKMQ (reference sequence). Trimming took 4 bases from V and 7 from J; bases not matched to a gene: 8. This CDR3 has 17 residues. The TCR beta CDR3 regions underwent amplification using RNA transcripts as the source. A first-round RT-PCR of the TCR CDR3 used the HTBI primer set. TCRdb re-called the multiplex PCR reads through MiXCR, storing one row per CDR3 protein. Of some 600,000 distinct CDR3 sequences in the sample, approximately 15% were seen once. This clonotype was detected many times.

The chain combines TRBV13 with TRBJ2-1, with TRBD2 identical over 15 bases. The receptor's source is a woman younger than 45 with Graves' hyperthyroidism that later progressed to Graves' ophthalmopathy. Sequenced material: blood. CDR3 loop: CASSSTGTSGRQNEQFF. The CDR3 DNA reads as TGTGCCAGCAGCTCCACTGGGACTAGCGGGAGGCAGAATGAGCAGTTCTTC.